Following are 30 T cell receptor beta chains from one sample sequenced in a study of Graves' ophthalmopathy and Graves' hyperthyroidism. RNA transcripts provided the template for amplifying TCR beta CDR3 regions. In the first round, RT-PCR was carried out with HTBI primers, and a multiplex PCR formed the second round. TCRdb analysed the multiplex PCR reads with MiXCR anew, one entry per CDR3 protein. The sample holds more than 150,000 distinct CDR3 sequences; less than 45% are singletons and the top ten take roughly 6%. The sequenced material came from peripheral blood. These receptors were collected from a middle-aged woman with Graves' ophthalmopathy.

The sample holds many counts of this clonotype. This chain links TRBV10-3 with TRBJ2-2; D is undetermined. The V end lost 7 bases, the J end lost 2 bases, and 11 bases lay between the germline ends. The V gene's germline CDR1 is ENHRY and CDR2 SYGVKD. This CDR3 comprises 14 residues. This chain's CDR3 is CAIKLQTNTGELFF. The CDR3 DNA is TGTGCCATCAAATTGCAGACAAACACCGGGGAGCTGTTTTTT.

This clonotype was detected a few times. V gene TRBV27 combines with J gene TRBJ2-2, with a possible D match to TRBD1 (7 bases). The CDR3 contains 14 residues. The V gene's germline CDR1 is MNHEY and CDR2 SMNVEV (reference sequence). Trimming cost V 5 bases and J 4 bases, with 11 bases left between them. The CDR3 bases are TGTGCCAGCAGTCCCCAGGGGGGCACCGGGGAGCTGTTTTTT. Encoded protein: CASSPQGGTGELFF.

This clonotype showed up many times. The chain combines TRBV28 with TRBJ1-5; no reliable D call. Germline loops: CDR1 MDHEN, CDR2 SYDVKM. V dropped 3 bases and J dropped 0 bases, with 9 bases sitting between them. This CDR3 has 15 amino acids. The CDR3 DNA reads TGTGCCAGCAGTTTTGGTGGTTATAGCAATCAGCCCCAGCATTTT. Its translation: CASSFGGYSNQPQHF.

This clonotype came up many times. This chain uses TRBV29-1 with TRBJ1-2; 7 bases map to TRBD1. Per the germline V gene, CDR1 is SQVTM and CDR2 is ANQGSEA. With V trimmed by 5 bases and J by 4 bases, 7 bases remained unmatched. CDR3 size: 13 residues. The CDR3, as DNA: TGCAGCGTTAGGACAGGCTATTCCTATGGCTACACCTTC. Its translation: CSVRTGYSYGYTF.

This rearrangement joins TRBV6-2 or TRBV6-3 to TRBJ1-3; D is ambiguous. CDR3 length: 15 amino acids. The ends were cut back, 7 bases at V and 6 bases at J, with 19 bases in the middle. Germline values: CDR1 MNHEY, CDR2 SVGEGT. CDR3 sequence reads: CASTTTRVTANTIYF. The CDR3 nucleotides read TGTGCCAGCACAACCACGCGAGTTACGGCAAACACCATATATTTT.

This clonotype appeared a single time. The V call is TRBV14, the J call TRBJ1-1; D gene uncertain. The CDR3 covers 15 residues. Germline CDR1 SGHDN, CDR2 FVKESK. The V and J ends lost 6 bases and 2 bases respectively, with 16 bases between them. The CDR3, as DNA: TGTGCCAGCAGACCCCACGGATTGGGAAACACTGAAGCTTTCTTT. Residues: CASRPHGLGNTEAFF.

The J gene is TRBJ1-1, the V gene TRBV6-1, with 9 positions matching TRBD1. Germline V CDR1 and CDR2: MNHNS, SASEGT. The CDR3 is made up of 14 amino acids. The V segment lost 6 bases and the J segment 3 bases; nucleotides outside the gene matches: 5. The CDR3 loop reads CASSRDRDDTEAFF. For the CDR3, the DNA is TGTGCCAGCAGCCGGGACAGGGATGACACTGAAGCTTTCTTT.

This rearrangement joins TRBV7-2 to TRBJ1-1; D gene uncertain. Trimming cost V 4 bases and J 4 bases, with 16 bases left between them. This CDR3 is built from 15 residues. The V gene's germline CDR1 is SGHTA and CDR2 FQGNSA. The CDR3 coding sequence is TGTGCCAGCAGCTCCCAGCCAGATTCGGGCACTGAAGCTTTCTTT. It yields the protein CASSSQPDSGTEAFF.

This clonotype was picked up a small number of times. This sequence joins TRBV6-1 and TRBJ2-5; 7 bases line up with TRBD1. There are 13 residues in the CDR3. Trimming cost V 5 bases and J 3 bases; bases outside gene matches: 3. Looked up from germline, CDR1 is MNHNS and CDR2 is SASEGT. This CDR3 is CASSQTGKETQYF. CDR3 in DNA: TGTGCCAGCAGTCAGACAGGGAAAGAGACCCAGTACTTC.

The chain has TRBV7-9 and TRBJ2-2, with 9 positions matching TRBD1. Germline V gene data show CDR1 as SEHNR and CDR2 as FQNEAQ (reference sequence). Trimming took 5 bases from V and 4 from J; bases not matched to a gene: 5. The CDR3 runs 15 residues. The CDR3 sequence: CASSQDRGLTGELFF. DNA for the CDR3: TGTGCCAGCAGCCAGGACAGGGGACTCACCGGGGAGCTGTTTTTT.

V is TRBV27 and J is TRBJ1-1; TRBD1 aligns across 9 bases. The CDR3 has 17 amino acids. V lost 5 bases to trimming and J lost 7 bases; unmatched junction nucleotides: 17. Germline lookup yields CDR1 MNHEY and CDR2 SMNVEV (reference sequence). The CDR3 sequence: CASSPYAPRDREVEAFF. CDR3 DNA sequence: TGTGCCAGCAGTCCCTACGCCCCCCGGGACAGGGAGGTTGAAGCTTTCTTT.

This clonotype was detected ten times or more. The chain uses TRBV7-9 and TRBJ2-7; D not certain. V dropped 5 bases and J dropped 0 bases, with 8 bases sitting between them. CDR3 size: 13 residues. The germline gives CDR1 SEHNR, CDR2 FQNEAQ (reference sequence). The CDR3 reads CASSRGSSYEQYF. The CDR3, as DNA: TGTGCCAGCAGCCGAGGCTCCTCCTACGAGCAGTACTTC.

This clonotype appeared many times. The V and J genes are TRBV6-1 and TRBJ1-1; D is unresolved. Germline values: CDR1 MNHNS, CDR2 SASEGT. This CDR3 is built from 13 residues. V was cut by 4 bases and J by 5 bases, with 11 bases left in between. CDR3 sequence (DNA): TGTGCCAGCAGTGGTGACTGGGTAACTGAAGCTTTCTTT. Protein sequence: CASSGDWVTEAFF.

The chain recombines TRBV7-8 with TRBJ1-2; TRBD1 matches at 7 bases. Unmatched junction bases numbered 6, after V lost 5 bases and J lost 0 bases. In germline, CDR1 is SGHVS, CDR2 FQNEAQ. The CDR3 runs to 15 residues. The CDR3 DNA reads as TGTGCCAGCAGCCTTTCCGGGACAGCTAACTATGGCTACACCTTC. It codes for CASSLSGTANYGYTF. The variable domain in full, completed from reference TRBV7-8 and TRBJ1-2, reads GAGVSQSPRYKVAKRGQDVALRCDPISGHVSLFWYQQALGQGPEFLTYFQNEAQLDKSGLPSDRFFAERPEGSVSTLKIQRTQQEDSAVYLCASSLSGTANYGYTFGSGTRLTVV.

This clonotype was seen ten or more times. The DNA of the CDR3 is TGTGCCAGCAGTTACGAGATACTTGGCAATCAGCCCCAGCATTTT. Translating it yields CASSYEILGNQPQHF. The chain carries TRBV6-5 and TRBJ1-5; D remains ambiguous. The CDR3 is 15 residues long. The V end lost 2 bases, the J end lost 2 bases, and 10 bases lay between the germline ends. Germline CDR1 and CDR2: MNHEY and SVGAGI.

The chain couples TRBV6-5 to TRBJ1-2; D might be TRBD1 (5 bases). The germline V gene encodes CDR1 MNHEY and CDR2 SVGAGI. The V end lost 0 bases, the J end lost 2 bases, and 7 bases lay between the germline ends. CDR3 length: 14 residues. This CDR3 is CASSYSHRNYGYTF. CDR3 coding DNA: TGTGCCAGCAGTTACTCGCACAGGAACTATGGCTACACCTTC.

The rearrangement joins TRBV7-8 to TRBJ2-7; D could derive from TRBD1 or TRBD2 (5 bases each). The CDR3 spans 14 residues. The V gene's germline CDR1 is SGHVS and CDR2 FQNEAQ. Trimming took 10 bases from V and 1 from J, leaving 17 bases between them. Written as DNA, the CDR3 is TGTGCCACCCACCCCGGGACGTTATCCTACGAGCAGTACTTC. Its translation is CATHPGTLSYEQYF.

The DNA for the CDR3 is TGTGCCAGCAGCCCAACCCAACGGAGGGAGCTGTTTTTT. This codes for CASSPTQRRELFF. The J gene is TRBJ2-2, the V gene TRBV6-1; D unclear. There are 13 residues in the CDR3. CDR1 and CDR2 (germline): MNHNS, SASEGT. V was shortened by 6 bases and J by 9 bases, with 14 bases between the two germline ends.

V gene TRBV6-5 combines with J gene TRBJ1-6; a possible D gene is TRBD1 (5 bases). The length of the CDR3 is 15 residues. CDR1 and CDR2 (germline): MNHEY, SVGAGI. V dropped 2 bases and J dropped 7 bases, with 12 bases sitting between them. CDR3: CASSYQQGRNSPLHF. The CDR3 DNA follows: TGTGCCAGCAGTTACCAGCAGGGCCGAAATTCACCCCTCCACTTT.

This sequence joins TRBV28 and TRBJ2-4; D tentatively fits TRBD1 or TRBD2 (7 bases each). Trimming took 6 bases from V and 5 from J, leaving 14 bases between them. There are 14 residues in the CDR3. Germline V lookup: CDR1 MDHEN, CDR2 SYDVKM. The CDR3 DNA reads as TGTGCCAGCAGCCGAGCAGGGGGGGAAAACATTCAGTACTTC. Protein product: CASSRAGGENIQYF.

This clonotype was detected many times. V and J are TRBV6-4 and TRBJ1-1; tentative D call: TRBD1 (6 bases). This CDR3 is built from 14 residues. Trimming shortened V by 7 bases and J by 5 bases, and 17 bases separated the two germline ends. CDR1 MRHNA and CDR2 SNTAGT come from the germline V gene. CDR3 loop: CASMTPGGATEAFF. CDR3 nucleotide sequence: TGTGCCAGCATGACCCCTGGGGGGGCAACTGAAGCTTTCTTT.

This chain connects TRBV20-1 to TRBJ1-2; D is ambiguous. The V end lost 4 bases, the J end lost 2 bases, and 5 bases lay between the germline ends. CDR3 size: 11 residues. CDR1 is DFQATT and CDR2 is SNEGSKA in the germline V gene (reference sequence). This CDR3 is CSAKENYGYTF. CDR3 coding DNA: TGCAGTGCTAAGGAGAACTATGGCTACACCTTC.

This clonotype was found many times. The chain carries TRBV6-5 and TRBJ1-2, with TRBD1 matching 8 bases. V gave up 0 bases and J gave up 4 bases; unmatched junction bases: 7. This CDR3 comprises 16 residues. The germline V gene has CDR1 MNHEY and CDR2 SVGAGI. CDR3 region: CASSYSFTGGSYGYTF. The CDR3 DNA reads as TGTGCCAGCAGTTACTCGTTTACAGGGGGTAGCTATGGCTACACCTTC.

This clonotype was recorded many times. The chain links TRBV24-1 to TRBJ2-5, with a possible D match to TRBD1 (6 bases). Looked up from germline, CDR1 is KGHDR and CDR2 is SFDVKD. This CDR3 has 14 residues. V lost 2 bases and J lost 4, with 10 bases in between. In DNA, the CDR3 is TGTGCCACCAGTGATTCAGGGGTGCGAGAGACCCAGTACTTC. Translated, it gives CATSDSGVRETQYF.

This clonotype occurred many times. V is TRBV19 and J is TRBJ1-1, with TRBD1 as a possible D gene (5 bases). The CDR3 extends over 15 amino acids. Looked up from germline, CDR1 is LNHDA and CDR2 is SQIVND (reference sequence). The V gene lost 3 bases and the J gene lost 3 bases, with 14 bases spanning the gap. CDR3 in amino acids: CASSIGAGRYTEAFF. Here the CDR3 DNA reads TGTGCCAGTAGTATTGGGGCAGGGAGGTACACTGAAGCTTTCTTT.

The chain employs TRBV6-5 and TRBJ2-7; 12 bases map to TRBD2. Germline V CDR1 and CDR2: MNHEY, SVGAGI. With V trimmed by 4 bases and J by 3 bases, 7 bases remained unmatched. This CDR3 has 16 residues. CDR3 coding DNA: TGTGCCAGCAGTTCCTCCGGGACTAGCGGGCTCTACGAGCAGTACTTC. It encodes CASSSSGTSGLYEQYF.

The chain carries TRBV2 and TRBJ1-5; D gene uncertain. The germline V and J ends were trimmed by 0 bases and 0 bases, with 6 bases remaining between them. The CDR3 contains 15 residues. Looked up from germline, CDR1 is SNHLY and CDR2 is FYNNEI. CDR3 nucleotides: TGTGCCAGCAGTGAAGCAGGGTATAGCAATCAGCCCCAGCATTTT. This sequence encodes CASSEAGYSNQPQHF.

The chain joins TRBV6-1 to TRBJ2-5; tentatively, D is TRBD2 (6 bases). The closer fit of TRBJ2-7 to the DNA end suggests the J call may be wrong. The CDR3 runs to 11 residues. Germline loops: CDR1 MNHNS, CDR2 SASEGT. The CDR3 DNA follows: TGTGCCAGCAGGCGGGACGACGAGCAGTACTTC. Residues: CASRRDDEQYF.

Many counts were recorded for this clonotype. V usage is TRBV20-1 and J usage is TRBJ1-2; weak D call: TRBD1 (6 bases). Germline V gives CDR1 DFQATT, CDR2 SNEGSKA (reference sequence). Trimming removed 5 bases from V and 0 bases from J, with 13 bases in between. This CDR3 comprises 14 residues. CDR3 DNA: TGCAGTGCTGATCGGACAGACACTAACTATGGCTACACCTTC. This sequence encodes CSADRTDTNYGYTF.

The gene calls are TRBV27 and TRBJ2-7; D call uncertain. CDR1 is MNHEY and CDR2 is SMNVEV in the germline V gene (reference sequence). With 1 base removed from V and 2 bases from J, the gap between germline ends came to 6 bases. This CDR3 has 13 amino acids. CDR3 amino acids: CASSLFSTYEQYF. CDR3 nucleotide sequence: TGTGCCAGCAGTTTATTCAGCACCTACGAGCAGTACTTC.